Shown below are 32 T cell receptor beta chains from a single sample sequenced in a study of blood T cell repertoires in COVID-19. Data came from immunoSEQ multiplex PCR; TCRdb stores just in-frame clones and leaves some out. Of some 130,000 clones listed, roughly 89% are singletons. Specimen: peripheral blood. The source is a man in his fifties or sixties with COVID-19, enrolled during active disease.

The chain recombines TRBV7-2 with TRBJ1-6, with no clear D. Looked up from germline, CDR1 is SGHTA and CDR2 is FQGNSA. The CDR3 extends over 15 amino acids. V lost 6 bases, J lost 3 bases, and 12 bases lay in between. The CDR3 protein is CASSSFGVYNSPLHF. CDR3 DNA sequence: TGTGCCAGCAGTTCCTTCGGGGTCTATAATTCACCCCTCCACTTT. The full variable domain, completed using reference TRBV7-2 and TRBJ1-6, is GAGVSQSPSNKVTEKGKDVELRCDPISGHTALYWYRQSLGQGLEFLIYFQGNSAPDKSGLPSDRFSAERTGGSVSTLTIQRTQQEDSAVYLCASSSFGVYNSPLHFGNGTRLTVT.

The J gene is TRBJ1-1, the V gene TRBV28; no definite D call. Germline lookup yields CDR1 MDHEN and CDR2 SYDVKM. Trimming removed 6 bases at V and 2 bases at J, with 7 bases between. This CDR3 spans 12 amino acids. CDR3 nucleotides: TGTGCCAGCAGATCTACTAACACTGAAGCTTTCTTT. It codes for CASRSTNTEAFF.

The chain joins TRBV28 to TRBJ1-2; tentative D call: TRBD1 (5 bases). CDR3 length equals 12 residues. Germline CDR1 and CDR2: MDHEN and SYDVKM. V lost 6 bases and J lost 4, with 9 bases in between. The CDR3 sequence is CASRSGFYGYTF. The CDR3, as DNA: TGTGCCAGCAGGTCAGGGTTCTATGGCTACACCTTC.

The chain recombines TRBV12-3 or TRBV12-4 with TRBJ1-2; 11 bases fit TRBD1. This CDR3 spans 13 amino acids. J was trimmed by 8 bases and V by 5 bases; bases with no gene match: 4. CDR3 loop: CASSRTGGEGYTF. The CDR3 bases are TGTGCCAGCAGTAGGACAGGGGGCGAGGGCTACACCTTC.

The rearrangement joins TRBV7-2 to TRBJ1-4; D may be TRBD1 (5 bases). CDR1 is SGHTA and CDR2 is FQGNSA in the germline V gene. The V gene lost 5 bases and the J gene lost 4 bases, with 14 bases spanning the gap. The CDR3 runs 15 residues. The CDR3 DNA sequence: TGTGCCAGCAGCCGGCTGGGGGGGTTTAATGAAAAACTGTTTTTT. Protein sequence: CASSRLGGFNEKLFF. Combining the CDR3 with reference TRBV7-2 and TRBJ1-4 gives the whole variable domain GAGVSQSPSNKVTEKGKDVELRCDPISGHTALYWYRQSLGQGLEFLIYFQGNSAPDKSGLPSDRFSAERTGGSVSTLTIQRTQQEDSAVYLCASSRLGGFNEKLFFGSGTQLSVL.

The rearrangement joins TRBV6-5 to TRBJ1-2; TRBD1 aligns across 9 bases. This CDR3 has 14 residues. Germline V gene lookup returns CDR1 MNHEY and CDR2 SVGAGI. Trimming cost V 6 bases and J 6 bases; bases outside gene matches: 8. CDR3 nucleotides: TGTGCCAGCAGCTTTGTTGGACAGGGGCATGGCTACACCTTC. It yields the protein CASSFVGQGHGYTF.

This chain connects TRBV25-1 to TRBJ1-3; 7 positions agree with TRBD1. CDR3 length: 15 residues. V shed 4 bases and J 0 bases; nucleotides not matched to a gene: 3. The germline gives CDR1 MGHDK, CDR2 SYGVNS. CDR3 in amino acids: CASSVGTVSGNTIYF. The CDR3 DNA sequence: TGTGCCAGCAGTGTGGGGACAGTCTCTGGAAACACCATATATTTT.

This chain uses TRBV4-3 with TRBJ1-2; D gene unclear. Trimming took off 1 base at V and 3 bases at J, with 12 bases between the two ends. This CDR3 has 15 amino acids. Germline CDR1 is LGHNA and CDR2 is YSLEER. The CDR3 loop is CASSQGIEGYYGYTF. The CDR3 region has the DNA TGCGCCAGCAGCCAAGGGATTGAGGGCTACTATGGCTACACCTTC.

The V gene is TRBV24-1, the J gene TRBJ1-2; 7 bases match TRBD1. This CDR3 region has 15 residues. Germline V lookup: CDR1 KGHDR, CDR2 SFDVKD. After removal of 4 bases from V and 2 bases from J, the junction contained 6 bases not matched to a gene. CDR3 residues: CATSDTRGSNYGYTF. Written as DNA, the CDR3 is TGTGCCACCAGTGACACCAGGGGGTCCAACTATGGCTACACCTTC.

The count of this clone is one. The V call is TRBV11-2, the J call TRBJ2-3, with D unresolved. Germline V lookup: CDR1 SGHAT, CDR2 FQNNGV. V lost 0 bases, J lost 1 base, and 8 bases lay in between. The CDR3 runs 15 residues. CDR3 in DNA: TGTGCCAGCAGCTTAGATCTGGCAGGCACAGATACGCAGTATTTT. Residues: CASSLDLAGTDTQYF.

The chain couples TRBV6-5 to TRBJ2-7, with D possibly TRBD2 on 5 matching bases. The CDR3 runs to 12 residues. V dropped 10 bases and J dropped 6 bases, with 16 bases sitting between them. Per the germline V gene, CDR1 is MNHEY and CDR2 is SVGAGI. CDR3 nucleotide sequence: TGTGCCACCTACTCTTCCGGAGGCGAGCAGTACTTC. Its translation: CATYSSGGEQYF.

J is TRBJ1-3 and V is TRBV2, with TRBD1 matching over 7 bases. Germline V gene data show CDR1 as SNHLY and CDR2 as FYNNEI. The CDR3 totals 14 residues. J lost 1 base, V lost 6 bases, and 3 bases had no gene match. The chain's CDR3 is CASRSTGSGNTIYF. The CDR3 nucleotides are TGTGCCAGCAGATCGACAGGGTCTGGAAACACCATATATTTT.

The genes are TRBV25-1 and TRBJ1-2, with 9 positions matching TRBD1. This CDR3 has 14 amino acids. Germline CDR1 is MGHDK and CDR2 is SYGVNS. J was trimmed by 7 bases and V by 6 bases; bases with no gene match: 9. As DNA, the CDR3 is TGTGCCAGCAGAGAGACGGGACAGGGCCTTGGCTACACCTTC. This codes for CASRETGQGLGYTF.

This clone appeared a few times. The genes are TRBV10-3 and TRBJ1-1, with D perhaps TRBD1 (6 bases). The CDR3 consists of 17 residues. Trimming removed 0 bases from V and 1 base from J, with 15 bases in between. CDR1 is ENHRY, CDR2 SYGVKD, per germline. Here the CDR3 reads CAISESGQGRGNTEAFF. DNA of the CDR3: TGTGCCATCAGTGAGTCGGGTCAGGGGCGAGGGAACACTGAAGCTTTCTTT.

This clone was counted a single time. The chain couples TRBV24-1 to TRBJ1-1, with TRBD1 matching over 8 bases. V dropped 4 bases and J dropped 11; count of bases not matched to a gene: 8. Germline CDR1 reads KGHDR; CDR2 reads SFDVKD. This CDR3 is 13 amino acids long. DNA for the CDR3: TGTGCCACCAGTGACACCGGGACAGGCAGGGCTTTCTTT. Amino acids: CATSDTGTGRAFF.

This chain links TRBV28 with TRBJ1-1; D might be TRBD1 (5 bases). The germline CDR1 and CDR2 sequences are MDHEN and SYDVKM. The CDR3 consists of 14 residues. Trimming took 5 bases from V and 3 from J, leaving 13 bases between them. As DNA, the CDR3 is TGTGCCAGCAGTGGCCGGTGGGGGGACACTGAAGCTTTCTTT. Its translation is CASSGRWGDTEAFF.

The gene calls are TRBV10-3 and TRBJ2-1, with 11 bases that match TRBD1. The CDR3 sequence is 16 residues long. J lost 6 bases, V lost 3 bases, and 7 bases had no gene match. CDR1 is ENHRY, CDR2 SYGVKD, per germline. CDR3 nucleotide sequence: TGTGCCATCAGTGATGGACAGGGGGCGGTATTCAATGAGCAGTTCTTC. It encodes CAISDGQGAVFNEQFF.

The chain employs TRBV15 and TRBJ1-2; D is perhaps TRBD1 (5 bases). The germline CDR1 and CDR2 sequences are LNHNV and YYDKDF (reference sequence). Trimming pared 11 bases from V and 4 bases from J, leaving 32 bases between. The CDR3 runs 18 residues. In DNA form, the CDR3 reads TGTGCCGCCTATAACGGAGGGGTTGACTCATTTGGTTCCTATGGCTACACCTTC. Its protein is CAAYNGGVDSFGSYGYTF.

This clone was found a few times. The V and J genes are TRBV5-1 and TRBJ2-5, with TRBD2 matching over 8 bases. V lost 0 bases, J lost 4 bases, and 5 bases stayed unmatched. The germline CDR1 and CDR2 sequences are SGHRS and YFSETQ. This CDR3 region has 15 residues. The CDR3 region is CASSLVSGRGETQYF. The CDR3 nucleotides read TGCGCCAGCAGCTTGGTAAGCGGGAGAGGAGAGACCCAGTACTTC.

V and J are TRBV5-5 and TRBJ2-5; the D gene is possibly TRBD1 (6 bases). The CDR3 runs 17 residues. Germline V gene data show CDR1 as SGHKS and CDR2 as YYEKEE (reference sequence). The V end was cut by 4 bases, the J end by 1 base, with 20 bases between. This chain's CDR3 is CASSLIASDRLQETQYF. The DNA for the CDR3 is TGTGCCAGCAGCCTCATTGCGTCGGACAGACTCCAAGAGACCCAGTACTTC.

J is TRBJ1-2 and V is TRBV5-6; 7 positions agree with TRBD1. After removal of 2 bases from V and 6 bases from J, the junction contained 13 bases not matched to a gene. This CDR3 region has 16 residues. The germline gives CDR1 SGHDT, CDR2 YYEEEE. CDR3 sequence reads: CASSFAAGTVSDGYTF. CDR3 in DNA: TGTGCCAGCAGCTTTGCAGCTGGGACAGTCTCAGATGGCTACACCTTC.

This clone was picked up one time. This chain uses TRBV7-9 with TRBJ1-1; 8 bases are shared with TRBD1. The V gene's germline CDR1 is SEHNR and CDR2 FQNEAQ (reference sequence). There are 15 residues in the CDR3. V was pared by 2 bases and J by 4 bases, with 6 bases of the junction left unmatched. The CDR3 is CASSLQGRGPTEAFF. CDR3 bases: TGTGCCAGCAGCTTACAGGGCAGGGGGCCCACTGAAGCTTTCTTT.

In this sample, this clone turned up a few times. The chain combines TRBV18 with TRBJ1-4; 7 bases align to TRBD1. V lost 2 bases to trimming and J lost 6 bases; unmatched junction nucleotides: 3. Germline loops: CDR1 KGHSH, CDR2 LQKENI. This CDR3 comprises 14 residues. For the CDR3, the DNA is TGTGCCAGCTCACCATTGGGACAGTATGAAAAACTGTTTTTT. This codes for CASSPLGQYEKLFF. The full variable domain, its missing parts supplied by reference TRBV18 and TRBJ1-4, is NAGVMQNPRHLVRRRGQEARLRCSPMKGHSHVYWYRQLPEEGLKFMVYLQKENIIDESGMPKERFSAEFPKEGPSILRIQQVVRGDSAAYFCASSPLGQYEKLFFGSGTQLSVL.

CDR3 DNA: TGTGCCAGCAGCCTTAGAGCGGACAGTTACGAAAAACTGTTTTTT. This codes for CASSLRADSYEKLFF. The chain is built from TRBV9 and TRBJ1-4; D may be TRBD1 (6 bases). The CDR3 runs to 15 residues. Germline assignment: CDR1 SGDLS and CDR2 YYNGEE. V was clipped by 4 bases and J by 8 bases, with 18 bases between them.

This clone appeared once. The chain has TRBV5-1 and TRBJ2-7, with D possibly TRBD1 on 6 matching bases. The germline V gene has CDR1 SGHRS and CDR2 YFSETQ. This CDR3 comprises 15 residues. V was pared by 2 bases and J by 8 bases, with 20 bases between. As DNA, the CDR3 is TGCGCCAGCAGCTTCGGACAGCCCAGTGTTAACCAGCAGTACTTC. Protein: CASSFGQPSVNQQYF.

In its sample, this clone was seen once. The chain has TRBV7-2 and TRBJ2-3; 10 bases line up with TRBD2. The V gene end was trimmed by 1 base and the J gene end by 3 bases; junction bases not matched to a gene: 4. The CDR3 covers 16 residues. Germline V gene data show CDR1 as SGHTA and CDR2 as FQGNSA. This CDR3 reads CASSLDSSGGTDTQYF. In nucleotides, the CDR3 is TGTGCCAGCAGCTTAGACTCTAGCGGGGGTACAGATACGCAGTATTTT.

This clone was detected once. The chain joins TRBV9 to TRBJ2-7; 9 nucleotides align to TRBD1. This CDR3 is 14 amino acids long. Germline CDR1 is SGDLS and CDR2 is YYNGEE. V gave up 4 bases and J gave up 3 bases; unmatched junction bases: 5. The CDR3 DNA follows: TGTGCCAGCAGCCGCCGGGACAGGGACTACGAGCAGTACTTC. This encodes CASSRRDRDYEQYF.

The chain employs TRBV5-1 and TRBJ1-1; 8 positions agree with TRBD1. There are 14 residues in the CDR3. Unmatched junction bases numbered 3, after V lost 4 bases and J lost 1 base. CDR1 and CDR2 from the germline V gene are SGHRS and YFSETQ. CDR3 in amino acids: CASSPGQGNTEAFF. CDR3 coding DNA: TGCGCCAGCAGCCCTGGACAGGGGAACACTGAAGCTTTCTTT.

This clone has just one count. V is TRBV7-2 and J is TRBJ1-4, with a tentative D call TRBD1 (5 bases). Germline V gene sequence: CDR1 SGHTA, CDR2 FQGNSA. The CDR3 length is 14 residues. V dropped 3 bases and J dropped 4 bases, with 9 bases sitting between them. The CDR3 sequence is CASSLWQGNEKLFF. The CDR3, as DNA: TGTGCCAGCAGCTTGTGGCAGGGTAATGAAAAACTGTTTTTT.

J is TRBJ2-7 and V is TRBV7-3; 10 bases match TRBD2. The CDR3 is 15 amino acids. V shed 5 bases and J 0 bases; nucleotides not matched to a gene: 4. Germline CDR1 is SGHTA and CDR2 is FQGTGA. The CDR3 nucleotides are TGTGCCAGCAGCCTGCTAGCGGGGGCCTCCTACGAGCAGTACTTC. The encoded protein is CASSLLAGASYEQYF.

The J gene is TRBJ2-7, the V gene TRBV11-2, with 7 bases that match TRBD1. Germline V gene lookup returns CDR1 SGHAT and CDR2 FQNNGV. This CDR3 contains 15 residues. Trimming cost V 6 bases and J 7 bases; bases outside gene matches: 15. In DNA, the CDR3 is TGTGCCAGCAGTTTCGACAGGGACATTGGTTTGGAGCAGTACTTC. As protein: CASSFDRDIGLEQYF.

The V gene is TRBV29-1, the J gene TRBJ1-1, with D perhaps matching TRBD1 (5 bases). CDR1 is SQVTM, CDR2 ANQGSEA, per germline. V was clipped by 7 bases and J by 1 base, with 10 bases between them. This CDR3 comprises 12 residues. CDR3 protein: CSGGGKNTEAFF. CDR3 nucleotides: TGCAGCGGCGGGGGAAAGAACACTGAAGCTTTCTTT.